This T cell receptor beta chain is drawn from a study of cytomegalovirus exposure and HLA in healthy donors. Concerning this clone: Its cognate antigen is unknown.

General study results and limits: Confirmation was obtained in vitro that a few CMV-associated chains are specific for CMV antigens. The availability of immune exposure information extended only to CMV serostatus. Near-uniform donor sequencing depth was presumed by presence/absence analyses. Among CMV-associated TCR beta chains, most appeared HLA-restricted in a later analysis.

Trimming took off 5 bases at V and 0 bases at J, with 15 bases between the two ends. The CDR3 sequence is 16 residues long. The germline V gene has CDR1 PRHDT and CDR2 FYEKMQ (reference sequence). The PCR employed 60 Vbeta primers together with 13 Jbeta primers. Only in-frame clones appear in the TCRdb table, and some are missing; sequencing was by immunoSEQ multiplex PCR. The repertoire holds roughly 130,000 clones, with roughly two thirds as singletons. The gene calls are TRBV13 and TRBJ2-3, with D unclear. This clonotype was sampled from a man in his thirties or forties in good health and CMV-seropositive. The sample was PBMCs. The DNA for the CDR3 is TGTGCCAGCAGCCCTCAAATCAGACATAGCACAGATACGCAGTATTTT. It codes for CASSPQIRHSTDTQYF.